Reported below is one T cell receptor (beta chain). This clonotype appeared many times. What this receptor recognizes is not known. No much larger clone is present one base from it, and per-base qualities are unavailable. Per the publication, the time point label means: 45 to 55 days after influenza vaccine administration. The entry originates in a study of response to subunit inactivated influenza vaccine listed by TCRdb under 2018. About the study as a whole: The study used deep quantitative T cell receptor repertoire profiling to track responses to a trivalent subunit inactivated influenza vaccine.

The library relied on RT-PCR. The data were produced on an Illumina HiSeq 2500. TCRdb reprocessed the public reads (quality trimming at Q25 with fastp, clone calling with MiXCR) and kept in-frame beta chains. One record per CDR3 amino acid sequence lists the most common genes and DNA. This sample has 430,000 or so distinct CDR3 sequences in its table, and around 9.9% of those were observed once. In total, the top ten clones hold about 12% of the sample. Overall results and qualifications from the work: The authors proposed that each seasonal influenza vaccination may bring in only a limited number of new T cells.

The cysteine opens and the phenylalanine closes a CDR3 of 15 amino acids. Kept here is only the CDR3 DNA, which spans 45 bases and is read in frame from base 1. At the junction V is shortened by 4 bases and J by 0 bases; bases outside the gene matches: 4. CDR1 and CDR2 (DFQATT, SNEGSKA) derive from the germline V gene (reference sequence). The receptor was derived from a man between 50 and 59 years old who received an inactivated influenza vaccine. Donor details come from another sample of the same person, matched by shared clones. The sample was PBMCs from blood, taken roughly 48 days after vaccination. The chain is encoded by TRBV20-1 joined to TRBJ2-3, and TRBD2 aligns with 10 junction nucleotides. The sequenced DNA is TGCAGTGCTAACGGACTAGCGGAAAGCACAGATACGCAGTATTTT. Translated, this gives CSANGLAESTDTQYF.